This TCR beta chain came from a study of T cells in Graves' hyperthyroidism and ophthalmopathy. This clonotype was picked up many times. Germline V gene sequence: CDR1 SNHLY, CDR2 FYNNEI. The CDR3 extends over 14 amino acids. V lost 9 bases, J lost 0 bases, and 13 bases lay in between. The PBMCs were taken from around 9.1 ml of fresh peripheral blood. The CDR3 regions of TCR beta were amplified from RNA transcripts. The HTBI set primed first-round TCR CDR3 RT-PCR. TCRdb reprocessed the multiplex PCR reads via MiXCR and lists one record per CDR3 protein. The sample holds 400,000 to 500,000 distinct CDR3 sequences, around an eighth seen once.

The sequenced material came from blood. The sequence derives from a woman under 30 with Graves' hyperthyroidism. The chain has TRBV2 and TRBJ2-3, with D possibly TRBD2 on 6 matching bases. DNA for the CDR3: TGTGCCAGGGTCTCCGGGACTAGCACAGATACGCAGTATTTT. It encodes CARVSGTSTDTQYF.